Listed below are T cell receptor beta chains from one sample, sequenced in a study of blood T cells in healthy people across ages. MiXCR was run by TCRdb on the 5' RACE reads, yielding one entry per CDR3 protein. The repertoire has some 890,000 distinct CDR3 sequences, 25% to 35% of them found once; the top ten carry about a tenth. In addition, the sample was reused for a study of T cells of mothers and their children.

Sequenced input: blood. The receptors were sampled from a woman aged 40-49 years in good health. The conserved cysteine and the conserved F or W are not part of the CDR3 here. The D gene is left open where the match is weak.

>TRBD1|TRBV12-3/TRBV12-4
ASSSPDRAWGGYT
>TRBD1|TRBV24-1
ATSDSGQGNTDTQY
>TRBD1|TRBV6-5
ASRPNRGITYEQY
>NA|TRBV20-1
SARDRALGVINSPLH
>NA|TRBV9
ASSVEGASNQPQH
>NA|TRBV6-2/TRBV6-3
ASSYGGWGNQPQH
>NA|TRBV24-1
ATSTDSYGYT
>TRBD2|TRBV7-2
ASSLVGLAVNEQY
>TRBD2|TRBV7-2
ASSLALAGEQETQY
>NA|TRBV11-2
ASSLEFSITGELF
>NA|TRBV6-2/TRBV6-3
ASSYQGSTTEAF
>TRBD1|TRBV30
AWTSGQPNSPLH
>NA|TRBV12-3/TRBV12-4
ASPTGRATYGYT
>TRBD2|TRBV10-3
AISEGAGDTDTQY
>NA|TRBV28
ASSLVGQSSYNEQF
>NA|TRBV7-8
ASSLKAGAGETQY
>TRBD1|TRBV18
ASSPFSGTENTGELF
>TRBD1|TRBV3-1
ASSRRQGVYNEQF
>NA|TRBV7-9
ASSLAQSMGGYT
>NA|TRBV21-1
ASSKEVGANSDTEAF
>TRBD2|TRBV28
ASSSVGGGTNEQF
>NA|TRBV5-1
ASSFRGGGESYT
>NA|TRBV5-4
ASSTPGRDNEQF
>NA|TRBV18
ASSPPSGPNTEAF
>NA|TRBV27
ASSPRGVKNIQY
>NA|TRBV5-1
ASSFQDGAEAF
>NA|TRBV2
ASTHFSWANGGQETQY
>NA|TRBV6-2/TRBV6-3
ASSPSWNEQY
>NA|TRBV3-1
ASSQGWQRTAYEQY
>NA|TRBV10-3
AIRGIGLRPYEKLF
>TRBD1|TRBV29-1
SAQGAGYYEQY
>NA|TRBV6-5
ASSTPYSGTDTRY
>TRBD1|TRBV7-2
ASSHTGVDQPQH
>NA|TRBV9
ASSVGNIQETQY
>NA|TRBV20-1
SARDTGLGGTGELF
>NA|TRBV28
ASRTDSGRNSPLH
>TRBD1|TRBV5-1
ASNPGTASYEQY
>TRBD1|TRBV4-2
ASSREGTGVGGYT
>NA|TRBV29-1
SVVLAVWNTEAF
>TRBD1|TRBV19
ASTYAPSQGAGWEPQH
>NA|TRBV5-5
ASSLAPNDYEQY
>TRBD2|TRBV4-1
ASRTTLWDSGDYNEQF
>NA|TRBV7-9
ASSPGTGLSYEQY
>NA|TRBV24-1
ATSDPAGSAYNEQF
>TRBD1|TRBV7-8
ASSLDRRTGESNEKLF
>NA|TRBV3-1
ASSPRQNNSPLH
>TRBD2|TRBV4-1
ASSPPGTSGYNEQF
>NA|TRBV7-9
ASSLDRAPYRETQY
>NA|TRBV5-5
ASSLTDSGNSPLH
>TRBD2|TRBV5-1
ASTDGGGNYNEQF